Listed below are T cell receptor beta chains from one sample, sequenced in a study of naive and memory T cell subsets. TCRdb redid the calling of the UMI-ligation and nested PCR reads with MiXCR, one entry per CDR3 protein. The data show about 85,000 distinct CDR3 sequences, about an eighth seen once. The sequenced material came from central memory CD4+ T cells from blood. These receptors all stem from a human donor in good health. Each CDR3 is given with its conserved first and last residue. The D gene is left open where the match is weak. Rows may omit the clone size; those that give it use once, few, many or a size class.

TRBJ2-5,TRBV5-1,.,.,TGCGCCAGCAGCTTGTTTGGGGGTTGCCAAGAGACCCAGTACTTC,CASSLFGGCQETQYF
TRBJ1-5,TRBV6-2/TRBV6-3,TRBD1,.,TGTGCCAGCAGCCAACAGGGGACCTCACGCCTTAATCAGCCCCAGCATTTT,CASSQQGTSRLNQPQHF
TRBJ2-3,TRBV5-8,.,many,TGTGCCAGCAGCTTTTTTCTTCGCGAGACGAGGGTAGATACGCAGTATTTT,CASSFFLRETRVDTQYF
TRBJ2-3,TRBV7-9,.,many,TGTGCCAGCAGCTTAGAGAGTTACACAGATACGCAGTATTTT,CASSLESYTDTQYF
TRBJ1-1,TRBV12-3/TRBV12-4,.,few,TGTGCCAGCAGTGGAAGGCGTAACACTGAAGCTTTCTTT,CASSGRRNTEAFF
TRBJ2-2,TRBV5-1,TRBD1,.,TGCGCCAGCAGCCAGGACAGGGCGAACACCGGGGAGCTGTTTTTT,CASSQDRANTGELFF
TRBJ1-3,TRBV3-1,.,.,TGTGCCAGCAGTCCAGGGGCCTCTGGAAACACCATATATTTT,CASSPGASGNTIYF
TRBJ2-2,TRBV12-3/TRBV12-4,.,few,TGTGCCAGCAGCCCAACCCTAGGGAACACCGGGGAGCTGTTTTTT,CASSPTLGNTGELFF
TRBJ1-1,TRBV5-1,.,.,TGCGCCAGCAGGAGCAGTACTGAAGCTTTCTTT,CASRSSTEAFF
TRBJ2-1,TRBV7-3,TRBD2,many,TGTGCCAGCAGCCTAAGTGGACTAGCGGATGCCTACAATGAGCAGTTCTTC,CASSLSGLADAYNEQFF
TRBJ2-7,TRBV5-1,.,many,TGCGCCAGCAGCTTGTTCTCGGACTCCATAGGGTACGAGCAGTACTTC,CASSLFSDSIGYEQYF
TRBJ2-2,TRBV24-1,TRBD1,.,TGTGCCACTCTACGGACAGGAACGAACACCGGGGAGCTGTTTTTT,CATLRTGTNTGELFF
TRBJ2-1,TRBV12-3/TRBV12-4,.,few,TGTGCCAGCAGTCCTAGGAACCTTTACAATGAGCAGTTCTTC,CASSPRNLYNEQFF
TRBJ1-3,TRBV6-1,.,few,TGTGCCAGCTCGAATCAGCGCTTCTCTGGAAACACCATATATTTT,CASSNQRFSGNTIYF
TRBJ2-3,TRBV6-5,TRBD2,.,TGTGCCAGCAGTTATTCTTTAGCGGGACGAGGCGGAGATACGCAGTATTTT,CASSYSLAGRGGDTQYF
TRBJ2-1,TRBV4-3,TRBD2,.,TGCGCCAGCAGCCAAGATCTAGCGGAAAAATACAATGAGCAGTTCTTC,CASSQDLAEKYNEQFF
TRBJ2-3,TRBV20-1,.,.,TGCAGTGTTACACCCCGCGATACGCAGTATTTT,CSVTPRDTQYF
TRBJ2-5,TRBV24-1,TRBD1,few,TGTGCCACCAGTGCTAGGGGCCAGGGGGCAGAGACCCAGTACTTC,CATSARGQGAETQYF
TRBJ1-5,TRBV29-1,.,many,TGCAGCGTCAGGGACAACTTCAATCAGCCCCAGCATTTT,CSVRDNFNQPQHF
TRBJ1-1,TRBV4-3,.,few,TGCGCCAGCAGCCAAAACAGGAATGAAGCTTTCTTT,CASSQNRNEAFF
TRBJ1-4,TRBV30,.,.,TGTGCCTGGACCTCTGGGACAACTAATGAAAAACTGTTTTTT,CAWTSGTTNEKLFF
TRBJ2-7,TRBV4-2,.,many,TGTGCCAGCAGCCAAGATCAGCAGGGCCCCGACGAGCAGTACTTC,CASSQDQQGPDEQYF
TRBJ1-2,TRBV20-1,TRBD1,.,TGCAGTGCTGCTGCCGGGACAGCCCTTGGCTATGGCTACACCTTC,CSAAAGTALGYGYTF
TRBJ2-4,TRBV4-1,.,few,TGCGCCAGCAGCCAAGACTACAGCCCGGGGATCATTCAGTACTTC,CASSQDYSPGIIQYF
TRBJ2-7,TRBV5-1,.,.,TGCGCCAGCACCCACCCATCGGGCAACGAGCAGTACTTC,CASTHPSGNEQYF
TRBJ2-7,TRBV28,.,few,TGTGCCAGCAGTTTGTACGATTCCTACGAGCAGTACTTC,CASSLYDSYEQYF
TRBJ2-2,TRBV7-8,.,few,TGTGCCAGCAGCTTAAAACAGGGAGGGACCGGGGAGCTGTTTTTT,CASSLKQGGTGELFF
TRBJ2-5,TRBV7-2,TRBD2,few,TGTGCCAGCAGCGGTAGGACTAGCATGGAGACCCAGTACTTC,CASSGRTSMETQYF
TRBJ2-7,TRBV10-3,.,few,TGTGCCATCAGTGAGGTTGGTCTTGACGAGCAGTACTTC,CAISEVGLDEQYF
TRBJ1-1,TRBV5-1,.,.,TGCGCCAGCAGCTCCCAGGAGGGAAGCACTGAAGCTTTCTTT,CASSSQEGSTEAFF
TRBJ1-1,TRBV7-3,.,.,TGTGCCAGCAGCATGTTGATGAACACTGAAGCTTTCTTT,CASSMLMNTEAFF
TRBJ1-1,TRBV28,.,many,TGTGCCAGCACCAGGAACACTGAAGCTTTCTTT,CASTRNTEAFF
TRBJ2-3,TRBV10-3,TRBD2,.,TGTGCCATCACCGCGGGAGAGTTAACAGATACGCAGTATTTT,CAITAGELTDTQYF
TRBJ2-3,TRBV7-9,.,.,TGTGCCAGCAGCTTCGCTCGGCTAGATACGCAGTATTTT,CASSFARLDTQYF
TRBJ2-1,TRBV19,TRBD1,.,TGTGCCAGTAGGGATAGGGGGGGACAGGGGGCGAGTCCACGCTCCTACAATGAGCAGTTCTTC,CASRDRGGQGASPRSYNEQFF
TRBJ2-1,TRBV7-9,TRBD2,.,TGTGCCAGCAGCAGAACTAGCGGGAGAGGTGAGCAGTTCTTC,CASSRTSGRGEQFF
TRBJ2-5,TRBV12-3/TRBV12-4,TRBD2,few,TGTGCCAGCAGTCCCGGACTAGGTGGAGAGACCCAGTACTTC,CASSPGLGGETQYF
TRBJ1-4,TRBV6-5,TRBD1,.,TGTGCCAGCAGTTACTCTTTGGACAGGGCTCGGGGAGGTCGTGAAAAACTGTTTTTT,CASSYSLDRARGGREKLFF
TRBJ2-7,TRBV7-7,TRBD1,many,TGTGCCAGCAGCGTGGGACAGGGTTCCTACGAGCAGTACTTC,CASSVGQGSYEQYF
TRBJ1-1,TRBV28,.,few,TGTGCCAGCAAAGTCGCAGGGCCGAACACTGAAGCTTTCTTT,CASKVAGPNTEAFF
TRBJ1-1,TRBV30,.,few,TGTGCCTGGAGCAAGGTTTCCCCGAACACTGAAGCTTTCTTT,CAWSKVSPNTEAFF
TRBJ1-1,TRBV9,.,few,TGTGCCAGCAGCGTAGCGGCAGACACTGAAGCTTTCTTT,CASSVAADTEAFF
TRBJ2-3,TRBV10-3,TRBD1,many,TGTGCCATCAGTGGACAGGGTGGCACAGATACGCAGTATTTT,CAISGQGGTDTQYF
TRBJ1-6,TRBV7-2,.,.,TGTGCCAGCAGCTTAGTCCCGGGAAGTTCATACTCACCCCTCCACTTT,CASSLVPGSSYSPLHF
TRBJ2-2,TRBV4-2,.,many,TGTGCCAGCAGCCATGTGGGCACCGGGGAGCTGTTTTTT,CASSHVGTGELFF
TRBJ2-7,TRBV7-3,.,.,TGTGCCAGCAGCCCAAGGAATAGGGGGATCCTGTACTTC,CASSPRNRGILYF
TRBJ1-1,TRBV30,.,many,TGTGCCTGGAGTGCCCAGGGGACTGAAGCTTTCTTT,CAWSAQGTEAFF
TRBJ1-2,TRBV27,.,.,TGTGCCAGCAGTTCTCAGCTGCACAGGGATGGCTACACCTTC,CASSSQLHRDGYTF
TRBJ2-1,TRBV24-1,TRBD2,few,TGTGCCACCAGTGTCTCCGCGGGAGCCAACCACAATGAGCAGTTCTTC,CATSVSAGANHNEQFF
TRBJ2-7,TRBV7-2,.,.,TGTGCCAGCAGCTTGACCCGGAGTTCCTACGAGCAGTACTTC,CASSLTRSSYEQYF
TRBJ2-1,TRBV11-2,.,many,TGTGCCAGCAGCTTAAAGGATTACAATGAGCAGTTCTTC,CASSLKDYNEQFF
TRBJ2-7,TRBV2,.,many,TGTGCCAGCAGTCCGTGGGGCGGAAGCCTCTACGAGCAGTACTTC,CASSPWGGSLYEQYF
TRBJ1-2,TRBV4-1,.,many,TGCGCCAGCAGACCACAGTCCAACTATGGCTACACCTTC,CASRPQSNYGYTF
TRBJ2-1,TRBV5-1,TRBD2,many,TGCGCCAGCAGCCCAGGGACTAGCGCATACAATGAGCAGTTCTTC,CASSPGTSAYNEQFF
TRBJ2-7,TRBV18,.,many,TGTGCCAGCTCACCACCTGAAGGTCACGAGCAGTACTTC,CASSPPEGHEQYF
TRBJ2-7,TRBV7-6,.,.,TGTGCCAGCAGCTTAGGCGGGATATCCTACGAGCAGTACTTC,CASSLGGISYEQYF
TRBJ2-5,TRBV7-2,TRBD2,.,TGTGCCAGCAGCTTAGGTCAATTGGCGGGAGGCTTGCAGACCCAGTACTTC,CASSLGQLAGGLQTQYF
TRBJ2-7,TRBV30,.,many,TGTGCCTGGAGTCAAGGGCCCCTCACGCCGTACTTC,CAWSQGPLTPYF
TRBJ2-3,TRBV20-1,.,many,TGCAGTGCTAGAGCTCGGCTAGCAGCAGATACGCAGTATTTT,CSARARLAADTQYF
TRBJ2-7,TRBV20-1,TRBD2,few,TGCAGTGCTAGACCCAGCGGGAGGGACGAGCAGTACTTC,CSARPSGRDEQYF